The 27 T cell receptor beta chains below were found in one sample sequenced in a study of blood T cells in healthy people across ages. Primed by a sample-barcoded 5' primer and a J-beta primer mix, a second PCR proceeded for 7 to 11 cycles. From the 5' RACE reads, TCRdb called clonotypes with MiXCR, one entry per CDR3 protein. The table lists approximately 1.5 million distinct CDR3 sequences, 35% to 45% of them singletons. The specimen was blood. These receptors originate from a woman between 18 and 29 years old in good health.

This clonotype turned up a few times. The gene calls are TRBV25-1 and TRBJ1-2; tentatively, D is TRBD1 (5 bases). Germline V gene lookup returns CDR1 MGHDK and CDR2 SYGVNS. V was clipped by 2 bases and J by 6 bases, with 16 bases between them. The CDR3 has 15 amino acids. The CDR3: CASSEGRGQQDGYTF. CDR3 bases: TGTGCCAGCAGTGAAGGGAGAGGGCAACAGGATGGCTACACCTTC.

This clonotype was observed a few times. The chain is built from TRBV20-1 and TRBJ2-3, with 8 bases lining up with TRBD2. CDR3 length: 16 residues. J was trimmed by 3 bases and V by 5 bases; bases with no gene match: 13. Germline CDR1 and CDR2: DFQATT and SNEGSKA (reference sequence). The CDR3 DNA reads TGCAGTGCTTTTCTTAGCGGGGCGGGGGAAACAGATACGCAGTATTTT. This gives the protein CSAFLSGAGETDTQYF.

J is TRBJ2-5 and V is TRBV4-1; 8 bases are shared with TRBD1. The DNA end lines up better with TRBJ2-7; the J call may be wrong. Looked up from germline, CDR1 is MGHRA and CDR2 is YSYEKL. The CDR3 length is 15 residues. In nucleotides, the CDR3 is TGCGCCAGCAGCCAAGACAGGGGGCTATCCGACGAGCAGTACTTC. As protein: CASSQDRGLSDEQYF.

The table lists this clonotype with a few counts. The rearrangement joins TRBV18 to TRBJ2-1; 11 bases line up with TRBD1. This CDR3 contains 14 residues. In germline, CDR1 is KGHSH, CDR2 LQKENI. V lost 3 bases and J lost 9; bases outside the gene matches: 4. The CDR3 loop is CASSPLGQGGEQFF. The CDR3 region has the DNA TGTGCCAGCTCACCGTTGGGACAGGGGGGTGAGCAGTTCTTC.

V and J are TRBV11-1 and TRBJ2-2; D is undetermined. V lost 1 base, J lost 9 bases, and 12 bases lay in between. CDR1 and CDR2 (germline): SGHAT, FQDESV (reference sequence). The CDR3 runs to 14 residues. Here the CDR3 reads CASSLGGDLRELFF. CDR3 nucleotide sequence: TGTGCCAGCAGCTTAGGTGGGGATCTACGGGAGCTGTTTTTT.

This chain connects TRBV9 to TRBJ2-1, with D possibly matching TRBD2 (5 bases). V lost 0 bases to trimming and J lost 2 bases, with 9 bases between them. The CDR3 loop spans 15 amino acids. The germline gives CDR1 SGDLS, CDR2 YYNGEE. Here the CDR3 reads CASSVDGEPYNEQFF. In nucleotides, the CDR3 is TGTGCCAGCAGCGTAGATGGGGAGCCCTACAATGAGCAGTTCTTC.

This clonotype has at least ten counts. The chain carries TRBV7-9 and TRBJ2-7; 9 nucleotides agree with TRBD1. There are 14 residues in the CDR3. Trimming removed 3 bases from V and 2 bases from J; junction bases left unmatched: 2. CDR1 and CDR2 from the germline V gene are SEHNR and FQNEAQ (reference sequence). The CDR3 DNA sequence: TGTGCCAGCAGCTTCGGGACAGGGACCTACGAGCAGTACTTC. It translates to CASSFGTGTYEQYF.

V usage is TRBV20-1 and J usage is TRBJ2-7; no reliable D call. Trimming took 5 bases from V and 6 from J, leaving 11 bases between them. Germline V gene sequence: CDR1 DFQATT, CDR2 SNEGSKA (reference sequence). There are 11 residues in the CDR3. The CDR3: CSAPQVREQYF. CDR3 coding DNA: TGCAGTGCTCCACAAGTCCGCGAGCAGTACTTC.

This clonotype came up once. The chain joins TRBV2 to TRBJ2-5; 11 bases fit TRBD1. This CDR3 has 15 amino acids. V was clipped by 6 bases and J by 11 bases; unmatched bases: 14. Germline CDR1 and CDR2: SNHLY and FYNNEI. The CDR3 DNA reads TGTGCCAGCAGATTCGGGACAGGGGGATTCAATGAGCAGTACTTC. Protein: CASRFGTGGFNEQYF.

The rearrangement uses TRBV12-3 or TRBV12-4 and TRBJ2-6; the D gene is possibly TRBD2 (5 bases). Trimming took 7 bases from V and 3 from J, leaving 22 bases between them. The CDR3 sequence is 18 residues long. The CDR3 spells CASTSGKVSPRGANVLTF. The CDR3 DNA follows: TGTGCCAGCACTTCGGGGAAGGTTTCACCCCGTGGGGCCAACGTCCTGACTTTC.

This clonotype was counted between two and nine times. The CDR3 DNA reads as TGCGCCAGCAGCACGGGGACAGAAGAGCAGTTCTTC. Translated: CASSTGTEEQFF. This rearrangement joins TRBV4-1 to TRBJ2-1, with 7 bases matching TRBD1. This CDR3 contains 12 residues. Trimming at V came to 5 bases and at J to 10 bases, leaving 5 bases not matched to a gene. CDR1 is MGHRA and CDR2 is YSYEKL in the germline V gene.

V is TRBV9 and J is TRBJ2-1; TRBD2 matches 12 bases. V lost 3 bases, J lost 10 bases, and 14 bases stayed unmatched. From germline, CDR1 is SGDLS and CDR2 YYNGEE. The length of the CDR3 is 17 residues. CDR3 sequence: CASSDTSGGSPPEEQFF. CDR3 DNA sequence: TGTGCCAGCAGCGATACTAGCGGGGGGTCCCCTCCGGAAGAGCAGTTCTTC.

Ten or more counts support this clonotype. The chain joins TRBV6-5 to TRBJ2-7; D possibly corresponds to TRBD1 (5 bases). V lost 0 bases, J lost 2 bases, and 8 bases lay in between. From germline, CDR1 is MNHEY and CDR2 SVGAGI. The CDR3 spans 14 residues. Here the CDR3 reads CASSYSQGPYEQYF. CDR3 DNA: TGTGCCAGCAGTTACTCCCAGGGTCCCTACGAGCAGTACTTC.

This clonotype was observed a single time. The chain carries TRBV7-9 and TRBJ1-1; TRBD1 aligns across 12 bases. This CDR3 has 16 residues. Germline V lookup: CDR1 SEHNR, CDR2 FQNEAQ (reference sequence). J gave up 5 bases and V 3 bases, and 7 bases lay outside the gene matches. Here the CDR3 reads CASSFVGDRGLTEAFF. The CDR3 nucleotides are TGTGCCAGCAGCTTCGTAGGGGACAGGGGGCTAACTGAAGCTTTCTTT.

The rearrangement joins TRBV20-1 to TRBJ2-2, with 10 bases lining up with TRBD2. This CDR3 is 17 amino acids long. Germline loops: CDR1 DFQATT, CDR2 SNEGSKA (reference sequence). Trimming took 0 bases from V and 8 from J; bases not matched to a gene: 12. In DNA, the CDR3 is TGCAGTGCTAGAGATCCTTCTAGCGGGAGTAGGTTGGGGGAGCTGTTTTTT. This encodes CSARDPSSGSRLGELFF.

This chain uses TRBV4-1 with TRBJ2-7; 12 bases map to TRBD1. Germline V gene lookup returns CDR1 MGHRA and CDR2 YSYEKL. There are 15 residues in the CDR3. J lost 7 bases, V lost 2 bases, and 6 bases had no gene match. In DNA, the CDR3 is TGCGCCAGCAGCCAACTGGGACAGGGGGCTTGGGAGCAGTACTTC. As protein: CASSQLGQGAWEQYF.

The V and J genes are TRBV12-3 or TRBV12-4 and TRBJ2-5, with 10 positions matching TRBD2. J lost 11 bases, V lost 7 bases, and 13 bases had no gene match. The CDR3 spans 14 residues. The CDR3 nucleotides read TGTGCCAGCATCCTAAGCGGGAGGGTTTACGAACAGTACTTC. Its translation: CASILSGRVYEQYF.

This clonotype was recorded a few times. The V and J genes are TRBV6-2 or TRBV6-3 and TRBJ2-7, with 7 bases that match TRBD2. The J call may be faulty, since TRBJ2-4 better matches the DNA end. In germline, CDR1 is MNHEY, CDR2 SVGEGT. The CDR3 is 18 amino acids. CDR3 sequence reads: CASSYPGERGISKNIQYF. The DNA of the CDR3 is TGTGCCAGCAGTTACCCCGGAGAGCGGGGTATATCCAAAAACATTCAGTACTTC.

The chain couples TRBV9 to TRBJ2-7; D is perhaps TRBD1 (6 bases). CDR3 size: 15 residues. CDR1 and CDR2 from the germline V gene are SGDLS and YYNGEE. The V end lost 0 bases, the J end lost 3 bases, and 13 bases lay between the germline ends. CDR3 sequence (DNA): TGTGCCAGCAGCGTAGCCCCGGGACACAACTACGAGCAGTACTTC. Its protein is CASSVAPGHNYEQYF.

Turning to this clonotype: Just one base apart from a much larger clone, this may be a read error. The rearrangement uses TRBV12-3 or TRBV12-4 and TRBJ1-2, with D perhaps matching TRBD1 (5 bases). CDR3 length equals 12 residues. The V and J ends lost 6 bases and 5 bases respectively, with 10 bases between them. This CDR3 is CASRRTLYGYTF. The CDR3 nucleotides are TGTGCCAGCAGGAGGACACTATATGGCTACACCTTC.

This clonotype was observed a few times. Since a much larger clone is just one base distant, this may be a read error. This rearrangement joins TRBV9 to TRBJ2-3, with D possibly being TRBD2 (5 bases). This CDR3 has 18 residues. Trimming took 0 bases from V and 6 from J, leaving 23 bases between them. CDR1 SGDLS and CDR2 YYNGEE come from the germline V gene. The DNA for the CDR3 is TGTGCCAGCAGCGTAGCTACGAGAAGCGGAGGATCGTACGATACGCAGTATTTT. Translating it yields CASSVATRSGGSYDTQYF.

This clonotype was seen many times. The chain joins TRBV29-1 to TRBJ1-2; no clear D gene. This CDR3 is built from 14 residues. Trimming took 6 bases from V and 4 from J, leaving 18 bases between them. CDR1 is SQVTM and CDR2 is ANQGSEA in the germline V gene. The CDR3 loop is CSVETGLHPYGYTF. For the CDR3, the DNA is TGCAGCGTAGAGACCGGGCTTCACCCCTATGGCTACACCTTC.

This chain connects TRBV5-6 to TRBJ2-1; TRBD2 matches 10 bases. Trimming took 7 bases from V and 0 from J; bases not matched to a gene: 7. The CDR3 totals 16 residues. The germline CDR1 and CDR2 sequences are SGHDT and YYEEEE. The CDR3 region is CASGSQREGSYNEQFF. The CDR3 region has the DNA TGTGCCAGCGGCTCACAGCGGGAGGGCTCCTACAATGAGCAGTTCTTC.

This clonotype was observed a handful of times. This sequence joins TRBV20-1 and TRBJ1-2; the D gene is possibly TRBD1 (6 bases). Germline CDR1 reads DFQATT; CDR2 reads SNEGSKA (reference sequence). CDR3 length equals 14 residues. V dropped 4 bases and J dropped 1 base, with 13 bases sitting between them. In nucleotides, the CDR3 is TGCAGTGCTAAGGGGGAAGGGGGTAACTATGGCTACACCTTC. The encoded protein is CSAKGEGGNYGYTF.

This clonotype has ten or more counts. The CDR3 loop is CAISEAPSGTYEQYF. CDR3 coding DNA: TGTGCCATCAGTGAGGCGCCTAGCGGGACCTACGAGCAGTACTTC. The chain links TRBV10-3 to TRBJ2-7, with 9 positions matching TRBD2. CDR3 size: 15 residues. Trimming at V came to 2 bases and at J to 2 bases, leaving 4 bases not matched to a gene. Per germline, CDR1 ENHRY and CDR2 SYGVKD.

The CDR3 loop reads CSAIRGAGGQIIVTQYF. The CDR3 nucleotides read TGCAGTGCGATCCGGGGCGCGGGGGGGCAGATAATAGTAACCCAGTACTTC. This rearrangement joins TRBV20-1 to TRBJ2-7; 9 bases map to TRBD2. Germline lookup yields CDR1 DFQATT and CDR2 SNEGSKA (reference sequence). With 6 bases clipped from V and 10 bases from J, the junction kept 25 bases outside the gene matches. The CDR3 totals 17 residues.

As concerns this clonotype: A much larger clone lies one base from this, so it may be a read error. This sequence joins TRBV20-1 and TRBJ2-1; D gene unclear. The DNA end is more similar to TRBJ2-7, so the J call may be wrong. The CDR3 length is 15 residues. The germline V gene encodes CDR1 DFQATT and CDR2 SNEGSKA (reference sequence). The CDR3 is CSARHLGRSYNEQYF. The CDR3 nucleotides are TGCAGTGCTAGACATCTAGGTCGCTCCTACAATGAGCAGTACTTC.